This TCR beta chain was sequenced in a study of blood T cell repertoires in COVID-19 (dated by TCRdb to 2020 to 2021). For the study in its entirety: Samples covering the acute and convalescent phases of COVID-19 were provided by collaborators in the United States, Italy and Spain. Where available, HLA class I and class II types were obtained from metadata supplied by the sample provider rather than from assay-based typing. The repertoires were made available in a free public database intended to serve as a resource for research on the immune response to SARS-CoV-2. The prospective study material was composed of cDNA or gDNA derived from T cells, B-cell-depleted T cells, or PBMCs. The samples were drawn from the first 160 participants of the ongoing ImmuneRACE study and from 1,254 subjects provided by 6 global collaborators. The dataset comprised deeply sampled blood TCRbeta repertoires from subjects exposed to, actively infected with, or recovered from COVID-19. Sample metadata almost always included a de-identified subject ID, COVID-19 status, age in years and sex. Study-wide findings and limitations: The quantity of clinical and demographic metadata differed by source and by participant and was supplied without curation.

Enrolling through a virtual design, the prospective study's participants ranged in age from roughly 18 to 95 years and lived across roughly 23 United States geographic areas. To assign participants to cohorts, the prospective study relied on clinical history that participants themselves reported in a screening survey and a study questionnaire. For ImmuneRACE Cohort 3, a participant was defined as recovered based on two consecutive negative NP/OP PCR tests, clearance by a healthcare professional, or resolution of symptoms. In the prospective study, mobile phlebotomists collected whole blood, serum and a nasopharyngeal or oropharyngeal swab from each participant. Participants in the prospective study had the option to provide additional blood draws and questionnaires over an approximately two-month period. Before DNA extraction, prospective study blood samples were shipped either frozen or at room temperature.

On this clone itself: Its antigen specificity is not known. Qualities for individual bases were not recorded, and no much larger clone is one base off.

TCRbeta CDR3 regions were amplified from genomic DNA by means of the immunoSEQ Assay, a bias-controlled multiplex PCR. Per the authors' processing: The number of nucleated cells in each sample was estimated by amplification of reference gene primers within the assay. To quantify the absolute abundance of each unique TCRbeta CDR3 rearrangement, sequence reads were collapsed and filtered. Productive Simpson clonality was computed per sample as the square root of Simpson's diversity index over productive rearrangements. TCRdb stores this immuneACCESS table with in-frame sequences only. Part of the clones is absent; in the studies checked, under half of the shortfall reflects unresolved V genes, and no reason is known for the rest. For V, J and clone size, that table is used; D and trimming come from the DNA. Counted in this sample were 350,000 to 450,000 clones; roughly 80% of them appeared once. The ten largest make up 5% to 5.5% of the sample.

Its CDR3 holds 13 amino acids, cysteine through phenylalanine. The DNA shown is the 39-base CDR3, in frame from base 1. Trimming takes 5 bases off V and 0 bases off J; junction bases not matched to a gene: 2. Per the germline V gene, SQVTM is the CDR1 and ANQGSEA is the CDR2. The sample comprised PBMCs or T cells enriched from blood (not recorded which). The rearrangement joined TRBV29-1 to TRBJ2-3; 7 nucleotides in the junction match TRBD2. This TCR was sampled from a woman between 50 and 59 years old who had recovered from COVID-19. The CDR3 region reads CSVQRESTDTQYF. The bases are TGCAGCGTTCAGCGGGAAAGCACAGATACGCAGTATTTT.